The 25 T cell receptor beta chains listed next were all sequenced from one sample in a study of blood T cell repertoires in COVID-19. Some clones are missing from TCRdb's copy, which holds only in-frame ones; the method was immunoSEQ multiplex PCR. The data show roughly 24,000 clones, with around 90% seen just once and 1.5% to 2% held by the top ten. What was sequenced was peripheral blood. The receptors shown here come from a woman aged 55-70 years with active COVID-19.

The gene calls are TRBV24-1 and TRBJ2-2; possibly TRBD2 for D (6 bases). The CDR3 is made up of 15 amino acids. Between the trimmed V and J ends, which lost 11 bases and 1 base, there was a span of 16 bases. Germline CDR1 is KGHDR and CDR2 is SFDVKD. CDR3 sequence: CAISLGSGNTGELFF. The CDR3 coding sequence is TGTGCCATCTCCCTGGGTAGCGGGAACACCGGGGAGCTGTTTTTT.

This rearrangement joins TRBV3-1 (or the pseudogene TRBV3-2) to TRBJ2-2; 9 bases line up with TRBD1. With 7 bases clipped from V and 2 bases from J, the junction kept 5 bases outside the gene matches. Germline CDR1 reads LGHDT; CDR2 reads YNNKEL (reference sequence). This CDR3 is 15 amino acids long. DNA of the CDR3: TGTGCCAGCATTGACAGGGGGTCTAACACCGGGGAGCTGTTTTTT. Its protein is CASIDRGSNTGELFF.

This clone came up a few times. The chain is built from TRBV12-3 or TRBV12-4 and TRBJ1-5; D gene uncertain. This CDR3 comprises 13 residues. Trimming stripped 3 bases from V and 11 bases from J, with 14 bases between. In DNA, the CDR3 is TGTGCCAGCAGTTTTCGTCATGGTGAGTCCCAGCATTTT. Translation gives CASSFRHGESQHF.

The J gene is TRBJ2-7, the V gene TRBV5-8, with unresolved D. The CDR3 extends over 14 amino acids. Germline values: CDR1 SGHTS, CDR2 YDEGEE. The ends were cut back, 3 bases at V and 2 bases at J, with 12 bases in the middle. DNA of the CDR3: TGTGCCAGCAGCTCAGATATAAGAACCTACGAGCAGTACTTC. Amino acids: CASSSDIRTYEQYF. The full variable domain, rest sourced from reference TRBV5-8 and TRBJ2-7, is EAGVTQSPTHLIKTRGQQATLRCSPISGHTSVYWYQQALGLGLQFLLWYDEGEERNRGNFPPRFSGRQFPNYSSELNVNALELEDSALYLCASSSDIRTYEQYFGPGTRLTVT.

This rearrangement joins TRBV7-9 to TRBJ2-7; weak D call: TRBD2 (5 bases). This CDR3 comprises 14 residues. V lost 1 base to trimming and J lost 2 bases, with 9 bases between them. Germline V CDR1 and CDR2: SEHNR, FQNEAQ (reference sequence). CDR3 region: CASSLGRATYEQYF. The CDR3 DNA sequence: TGTGCCAGCAGCTTAGGGCGGGCAACCTACGAGCAGTACTTC. The variable domain in full, completed from reference TRBV7-9 and TRBJ2-7, reads DTGVSQNPRHKITKRGQNVTFRCDPISEHNRLYWYRQTLGQGPEFLTYFQNEAQLEKSRLLSDRFSAERPKGSFSTLEIQRTEQGDSAMYLCASSLGRATYEQYFGPGTRLTVT.

In DNA form, the CDR3 reads TGTGCCAGCAGTGAAGCACTAGTAGCCTACGAGCAGTACTTC. It is translated as CASSEALVAYEQYF. The chain carries TRBV2 and TRBJ2-7, with a possible D match to TRBD2 (5 bases). Germline CDR1 is SNHLY and CDR2 is FYNNEI. Trimming pared 0 bases from V and 2 bases from J, leaving 8 bases between. The CDR3 length is 14 residues.

V usage is TRBV5-1 and J usage is TRBJ2-1; TRBD2 is a possible D gene (5 bases). Trimming removed 2 bases at V and 0 bases at J, with 9 bases between. The CDR3 is 15 amino acids. From germline, CDR1 is SGHRS and CDR2 YFSETQ. CDR3 amino acids: CASSLDGSSYNEQFF. In nucleotides, the CDR3 is TGCGCCAGCAGCTTAGATGGGAGCTCCTACAATGAGCAGTTCTTC.

The CDR3 DNA follows: TGTGCCAGCAGCCCCTTGCGTGATTCGGACAAATATTCACCCCTCCACTTT. Its protein product is CASSPLRDSDKYSPLHF. This chain uses TRBV3-1 (or the pseudogene TRBV3-2) with TRBJ1-6; possibly TRBD1 for D (5 bases). V shed 4 bases and J shed 8 bases, with 21 bases lying between them. Germline CDR1 LGHDT, CDR2 YNNKEL (reference sequence). The CDR3 is made up of 17 amino acids.

The V and J genes are TRBV7-8 and TRBJ1-2, with 9 bases fitting TRBD1. CDR3 length: 18 residues. The germline CDR1 and CDR2 sequences are SGHVS and FQNEAQ. The V and J ends lost 0 bases and 6 bases, in that order; junction bases with no gene match: 14. The CDR3 is CASSLARRLIRTGDGYTF. CDR3 in DNA: TGTGCCAGCAGCTTAGCGAGAAGGCTGATCCGGACAGGGGATGGCTACACCTTC.

The chain recombines TRBV7-7 with TRBJ2-2; TRBD1 matches 11 bases. The germline gives CDR1 SSHAT, CDR2 FNYEAQ (reference sequence). V lost 3 bases and J lost 4; bases outside the gene matches: 4. CDR3 length: 16 residues. The CDR3 coding sequence is TGTGCCAGCAGCTTGCTGGGGACAGGGGGCACCGGGGAGCTGTTTTTT. Translating it yields CASSLLGTGGTGELFF.

The chain carries TRBV6-5 and TRBJ2-2, with 7 positions matching TRBD2. J lost 0 bases, V lost 8 bases, and 3 bases had no gene match. CDR3 length: 14 amino acids. In germline, CDR1 is MNHEY, CDR2 SVGAGI. CDR3 in DNA: TGTGCCAGCGATCGGGGGGCGAACACCGGGGAGCTGTTTTTT. It is translated as CASDRGANTGELFF.

The V gene is TRBV11-2, the J gene TRBJ2-2; a possible D gene is TRBD1 (5 bases). The V end lost 2 bases, the J end lost 7 bases, and 14 bases lay between the germline ends. Germline CDR1 and CDR2: SGHAT and FQNNGV. The CDR3 extends over 15 amino acids. For the CDR3, the DNA is TGTGCCAGCAGCTTAAGAAGGGGCGGCGGCGGGGAGCTGTTTTTT. It specifies CASSLRRGGGGELFF.

V and J are TRBV28 and TRBJ2-1; D unresolved. The CDR3 consists of 13 residues. V gave up 10 bases and J gave up 0 bases, with 10 bases separating them. From germline, CDR1 is MDHEN and CDR2 SYDVKM. The CDR3: CAIGESSYNEQFF. As DNA, the CDR3 is TGTGCCATCGGAGAGAGCTCCTACAATGAGCAGTTCTTC.

V gene TRBV19 combines with J gene TRBJ2-3, with TRBD2 identical over 9 bases. Germline CDR1 LNHDA, CDR2 SQIVND (reference sequence). The CDR3 runs to 13 residues. Unmatched junction bases numbered 2, after V lost 8 bases and J lost 2 bases. The chain's CDR3 is CASVAGDTDTQYF. CDR3 DNA sequence: TGTGCCAGTGTAGCGGGAGACACAGATACGCAGTATTTT.

The chain has TRBV7-2 and TRBJ2-5, with TRBD2 matching 9 bases. The germline gives CDR1 SGHTA, CDR2 FQGNSA. The CDR3 consists of 14 residues. The V gene end was trimmed by 8 bases and the J gene end by 7 bases; junction bases not matched to a gene: 11. This CDR3 is CASQHAGGPRTQYF. Written as DNA, the CDR3 is TGTGCCAGCCAACATGCGGGAGGGCCGAGGACCCAGTACTTC. Complete variable domain (other parts from reference TRBV7-2 and TRBJ2-5): GAGVSQSPSNKVTEKGKDVELRCDPISGHTALYWYRQSLGQGLEFLIYFQGNSAPDKSGLPSDRFSAERTGGSVSTLTIQRTQQEDSAVYLCASQHAGGPRTQYFGPGTRLLVL.

The rearrangement uses TRBV24-1 and TRBJ2-2, with a tentative D call TRBD1 (5 bases). The CDR3 has 13 amino acids. Trimming removed 6 bases from V and 6 bases from J, with 10 bases in between. From germline, CDR1 is KGHDR and CDR2 SFDVKD. CDR3 DNA sequence: TGTGCCACCAGTCCCCCAGGGCCCGGGGAGCTGTTTTTT. Translating gives CATSPPGPGELFF.

The V call is TRBV5-6, the J call TRBJ1-2; D gene ambiguous. Looked up from germline, CDR1 is SGHDT and CDR2 is YYEEEE. The CDR3 runs 14 residues. Trimming removed 4 bases from V and 7 bases from J, with 17 bases in between. This chain's CDR3 is CASSGRSGLSGYTF. DNA for the CDR3: TGTGCCAGCAGCGGCCGATCTGGGCTGAGTGGCTACACCTTC.

J is TRBJ1-2 and V is TRBV28, with D perhaps matching TRBD1 (5 bases). The CDR3 loop spans 13 amino acids. The germline gives CDR1 MDHEN, CDR2 SYDVKM. V was pared by 4 bases and J by 3 bases, with 9 bases between. The CDR3 bases are TGTGCCAGCAGTTACAGGAGCTACTATGGCTACACCTTC. It specifies CASSYRSYYGYTF.

CDR3 DNA: TGTGCCAGCAGCTTACGGACAGGGGGCGGCTACACCTTC. Protein: CASSLRTGGGYTF. The J gene is TRBJ1-2, the V gene TRBV7-2; TRBD1 matches 11 bases. The CDR3 length is 13 residues. The germline CDR1 and CDR2 sequences are SGHTA and FQGNSA. The junction had 1 base not matched to a gene; V was cut back by 2 bases and J by 8 bases.

The chain has TRBV5-6 and TRBJ2-5, with D possibly TRBD1 on 6 matching bases. The CDR3 spans 13 residues. The germline V gene has CDR1 SGHDT and CDR2 YYEEEE. V was cut by 7 bases and J by 6 bases, with 16 bases left in between. The CDR3 bases are TGTGCCAGCGCGGTACAGGGCGGAAAGACCCAGTACTTC. Translated, it gives CASAVQGGKTQYF.

The CDR3 DNA reads TGTGCCAGCAGTTACTCGGGGCCAGCCCTTAGTTTCTTT. This encodes CASSYSGPALSFF. The chain links TRBV6-6 to TRBJ1-1; the D gene is possibly TRBD1 (5 bases). The V gene lost 0 bases and the J gene lost 13 bases, with 15 bases spanning the gap. The CDR3 spans 13 residues. Germline CDR1 MNHNY, CDR2 SVGAGI (reference sequence).

The rearrangement uses TRBV18 and TRBJ2-5; 11 bases are shared with TRBD2. Per germline, CDR1 KGHSH and CDR2 LQKENI. The V and J ends lost 1 base and 4 bases, in that order; junction bases with no gene match: 2. CDR3 size: 15 residues. CDR3 nucleotide sequence: TGTGCCAGCTCACCACTAGCGGGAGGGCCAGAGACCCAGTACTTC. It encodes CASSPLAGGPETQYF. The complete variable domain, with remaining parts taken from reference TRBV18 and TRBJ2-5, reads NAGVMQNPRHLVRRRGQEARLRCSPMKGHSHVYWYRQLPEEGLKFMVYLQKENIIDESGMPKERFSAEFPKEGPSILRIQQVVRGDSAAYFCASSPLAGGPETQYFGPGTRLLVL.

The rearrangement links TRBV6-5 to TRBJ2-7; 13 bases map to TRBD2. The CDR3 consists of 16 residues. The germline V gene encodes CDR1 MNHEY and CDR2 SVGAGI. V shed 4 bases, J shed 0 bases, and the junction held 3 bases outside the gene matches. The CDR3 coding sequence is TGTGCCAGCAGTTTGACTAGCGGGAGGCCCTCCTACGAGCAGTACTTC. Translation gives CASSLTSGRPSYEQYF.

The CDR3 region is CASSTGQLQPQHF. The CDR3 DNA follows: TGTGCCAGCAGTACGGGACAGCTCCAGCCCCAGCATTTT. The rearrangement joins TRBV27 to TRBJ1-5; TRBD1 matches 7 bases. Germline trimming cut 5 bases from V and 7 bases from J; bases unmatched to any gene: 5. The germline gives CDR1 MNHEY, CDR2 SMNVEV (reference sequence). The CDR3 has 13 amino acids.

With regard to this clone: This specimen includes other DNA sequences encoding the same CDR3. This chain connects TRBV7-6 to TRBJ1-2; 9 positions agree with TRBD1. J lost 4 bases, V lost 6 bases, and 6 bases had no gene match. This CDR3 is 14 amino acids long. The germline CDR1 and CDR2 sequences are SGHVS and FNYEAQ. The CDR3: CASSPPGQGYGYTF. The CDR3 DNA sequence: TGTGCCAGCAGTCCACCGGGACAGGGCTATGGCTACACCTTC.